The 24 T cell receptor beta chains listed next were all sequenced from one sample in a study of blood T cell repertoires in COVID-19. Profiling relied on immunoSEQ multiplex PCR, and the TCRdb table lists in-frame clones only, not all of them. The profile shows 200,000 to 250,000 clones, about 83% of them singletons. Sequencing input: peripheral blood. The receptors come from a woman aged 50 to 65 with acute or convalescent COVID-19.

The chain uses TRBV2 and TRBJ2-1; 12 bases align to TRBD2. Germline CDR1 and CDR2: SNHLY and FYNNEI. The CDR3 has 15 amino acids. J was trimmed by 11 bases and V by 0 bases; bases with no gene match: 5. This CDR3 reads CASSEAASGGAKQFF. In nucleotides, the CDR3 is TGTGCCAGCAGTGAAGCAGCTAGCGGGGGGGCAAAGCAGTTCTTC. Together with reference TRBV2 and TRBJ2-1, the CDR3 gives the full variable domain: EPEVTQTPSHQVTQMGQEVILRCVPISNHLYFYWYRQILGQKVEFLVSFYNNEISEKSEIFDDQFSVERPDGSNFTLKIRSTKLEDSAMYFCASSEAASGGAKQFFGPGTRLTVL.

The chain has TRBV19 and TRBJ2-1; 7 nucleotides line up with TRBD2. The CDR3 is 16 amino acids. CDR1 is LNHDA and CDR2 is SQIVND in the germline V gene (reference sequence). J lost 4 bases, V lost 6 bases, and 12 bases had no gene match. The CDR3 region has the DNA TGTGCCAGTAGCCACTCACGGGGAGGGCGGTACAATGAGCAGTTCTTC. This encodes CASSHSRGGRYNEQFF.

The chain is built from TRBV28 and TRBJ1-6, with 7 bases matching TRBD1. Germline CDR1 reads MDHEN; CDR2 reads SYDVKM. The CDR3 is 15 amino acids. V shed 2 bases, J shed 5 bases, and the junction held 3 bases outside the gene matches. CDR3 sequence reads: CASSLQGVHNSPLHF. As DNA, the CDR3 is TGTGCCAGCAGTTTACAGGGGGTACATAATTCACCCCTCCACTTT.

The chain joins TRBV7-9 to TRBJ1-1; tentative D call: TRBD1 (5 bases). V was pared by 5 bases and J by 1 base, with 8 bases between. This CDR3 region has 13 residues. The V gene's germline CDR1 is SEHNR and CDR2 FQNEAQ (reference sequence). DNA of the CDR3: TGTGCCAGCAGCAGCAGGGAGAACACTGAAGCTTTCTTT. It is translated as CASSSRENTEAFF.

CDR3 bases: TGTGCCAGCGGGCGGGAGATCGGCAATGAGCAGTTCTTC. It codes for CASGREIGNEQFF. The chain carries TRBV2 and TRBJ2-1; 7 positions match TRBD2. The CDR3 totals 13 residues. Germline values: CDR1 SNHLY, CDR2 FYNNEI. V shed 8 bases, J shed 6 bases, and the junction held 7 bases outside the gene matches.

This clone was detected only once. The rearrangement links TRBV7-3 to TRBJ1-1; TRBD1 agrees at 7 bases. V was pared by 5 bases and J by 5 bases, with 5 bases of the junction left unmatched. The germline CDR1 and CDR2 sequences are SGHTA and FQGTGA. This CDR3 is built from 13 residues. The CDR3 region has the DNA TGTGCCAGCAGCACCGACAGGGAAACTGAAGCTTTCTTT. Protein: CASSTDRETEAFF.

This clone appeared a single time. The gene calls are TRBV4-1 and TRBJ1-4; 10 nucleotides line up with TRBD1. Germline assignment: CDR1 MGHRA and CDR2 YSYEKL. This CDR3 has 16 amino acids. Trimming removed 4 bases from V and 4 bases from J; junction bases left unmatched: 6. The CDR3 region has the DNA TGCGCCAGCAGCCGCGAGACAGGGGGCTTTAATGAAAAACTGTTTTTT. Amino acids: CASSRETGGFNEKLFF.

This rearrangement joins TRBV5-1 to TRBJ1-2, with a possible D match to TRBD1 (6 bases). The CDR3 covers 14 residues. Per the germline V gene, CDR1 is SGHRS and CDR2 is YFSETQ. V lost 4 bases and J 2 bases, leaving 12 bases between the germline ends. The CDR3 DNA follows: TGCGCCAGCAGCGATTACAGGGCGAACTATGGCTACACCTTC. The encoded protein is CASSDYRANYGYTF.

This sequence joins TRBV28 and TRBJ1-5, with D possibly being TRBD1 (6 bases). The CDR3 totals 14 residues. V was trimmed by 2 bases and J by 4 bases, leaving 9 bases between them. From germline, CDR1 is MDHEN and CDR2 SYDVKM. The CDR3 loop reads CASSLRQVNQPQHF. The CDR3 bases are TGTGCCAGCAGTTTAAGACAGGTGAATCAGCCCCAGCATTTT.

The chain couples TRBV5-5 to TRBJ2-1; D may be TRBD2 (6 bases). The V end was cut by 4 bases, the J end by 4 bases, with 15 bases between. The CDR3 extends over 15 amino acids. Germline-derived CDR1 and CDR2 are SGHKS and YYEKEE (reference sequence). In nucleotides, the CDR3 is TGTGCCAGCAGCCCCGTGGTAGCGGAGTACAATGAGCAGTTCTTC. This sequence encodes CASSPVVAEYNEQFF.

The V call is TRBV7-2, the J call TRBJ1-1, with 9 bases fitting TRBD1. CDR1 and CDR2 from the germline V gene are SGHTA and FQGNSA. The CDR3 has 15 amino acids. V trimming: 5 bases; J trimming: 0 bases; junction bases outside the gene matches: 4. The CDR3 spells CASSKTGGVNTEAFF. The CDR3 DNA follows: TGTGCCAGCAGCAAAACAGGGGGCGTGAACACTGAAGCTTTCTTT.

J is TRBJ2-1 and V is TRBV11-3, with D unclear. CDR1 is SGHNT, CDR2 YENEEA, per germline. V shed 5 bases and J shed 3 bases, with 8 bases lying between them. The CDR3 contains 13 residues. CDR3 coding DNA: TGTGCCAGCAGCCCACCCGGCTACAATGAGCAGTTCTTC. Residues: CASSPPGYNEQFF.

This clone was seen just once. CDR3 amino acids: CASSLRGSSGNTIYF. The CDR3 coding sequence is TGTGCCAGCAGTTTAAGGGGGAGCTCTGGAAACACCATATATTTT. The chain links TRBV28 to TRBJ1-3; perhaps TRBD1 as D (6 bases). The germline V gene encodes CDR1 MDHEN and CDR2 SYDVKM. The CDR3 loop spans 15 amino acids. Between the trimmed V and J ends, which lost 2 bases and 0 bases, there was a span of 8 bases.

This rearrangement joins TRBV4-2 to TRBJ1-2; D not resolved. The CDR3 sequence is 14 residues long. The V end lost 0 bases, the J end lost 4 bases, and 9 bases lay between the germline ends. Germline V gene data show CDR1 as LGHNA and CDR2 as YNFKEQ. The CDR3 region is CASSQETVGYGYTF. CDR3 coding DNA: TGTGCCAGCAGCCAAGAAACAGTGGGCTATGGCTACACCTTC.

In regard to this clone: Other nucleotide sequences in the sample specify the same CDR3. The rearrangement uses TRBV30 and TRBJ1-1, with D perhaps TRBD1 (6 bases). The germline V gene encodes CDR1 GTSNPN and CDR2 SVGIG (reference sequence). V shed 0 bases and J shed 1 base, with 6 bases lying between them. CDR3 length: 13 amino acids. The CDR3: CAWSVGGNTEAFF. The DNA for the CDR3 is TGTGCCTGGAGTGTAGGGGGGAACACTGAAGCTTTCTTT.

The genes are TRBV7-3 and TRBJ2-7; 8 bases fit TRBD2. This CDR3 is 15 amino acids long. Trimming removed 2 bases from V and 0 bases from J; junction bases left unmatched: 3. Germline loops: CDR1 SGHTA, CDR2 FQGTGA. As DNA, the CDR3 is TGTGCCAGCAGCTTATCGGGGGGGTTCTCCTACGAGCAGTACTTC. Protein: CASSLSGGFSYEQYF. Using reference TRBV7-3 and TRBJ2-7 for the parts outside the CDR3, the full variable domain is GAGVSQTPSNKVTEKGKYVELRCDPISGHTALYWYRQSLGQGPEFLIYFQGTGAADDSGLPNDRFFAVRPEGSVSTLKIQRTERGDSAVYLCASSLSGGFSYEQYFGPGTRLTVT.

This chain links TRBV3-1 (or the pseudogene TRBV3-2) with TRBJ2-2; a weak D match, TRBD2 (6 bases). From germline, CDR1 is LGHDT and CDR2 YNNKEL (reference sequence). The CDR3 is 16 amino acids. V lost 1 base, J lost 5 bases, and 14 bases lay in between. The CDR3 bases are TGTGCCAGCAGCCAAGGTTGGAGGGGCCGGACCGGGGAGCTGTTTTTT. It is translated as CASSQGWRGRTGELFF.

The V gene is TRBV28, the J gene TRBJ1-5, with a weak D call TRBD1 (5 bases). Germline V gene sequence: CDR1 MDHEN, CDR2 SYDVKM. V was shortened by 6 bases and J by 1 base, with 13 bases between the two germline ends. The CDR3 is 15 amino acids. DNA for the CDR3: TGTGCCAGCAGCCCCGTGGGGCAAAGCAATCAGCCCCAGCATTTT. Residues: CASSPVGQSNQPQHF.

The chain recombines TRBV6-2 or TRBV6-3 with TRBJ2-5; possibly TRBD1 for D (5 bases). Trimming took 0 bases from V and 4 from J, leaving 9 bases between them. This CDR3 has 14 residues. The germline V gene encodes CDR1 MNHEY and CDR2 SVGEGT. CDR3 nucleotides: TGTGCCAGCAGTTACTCGTCAGGGCGAGAGACCCAGTACTTC. It translates to CASSYSSGRETQYF.

This chain connects TRBV7-2 to TRBJ2-1; D is possibly TRBD1 (5 bases). In germline, CDR1 is SGHTA, CDR2 FQGNSA. V was cut by 5 bases and J by 4 bases, with 21 bases left in between. The CDR3 spans 17 residues. The chain's CDR3 is CASSLTGSPLLYNEQFF. In DNA form, the CDR3 reads TGTGCCAGCAGCCTTACAGGTTCCCCCCTACTATACAATGAGCAGTTCTTC.

This chain joins TRBV6-4 and TRBJ1-5; no firm D call. This CDR3 comprises 14 residues. Germline assignment: CDR1 MRHNA and CDR2 SNTAGT. V gave up 6 bases and J gave up 0 bases, with 9 bases separating them. CDR3 nucleotides: TGTGCCAGCAGCCCGGTTTATAGCAATCAGCCCCAGCATTTT. This codes for CASSPVYSNQPQHF.

The V and J genes are TRBV5-1 and TRBJ2-1, with TRBD2 as a possible D gene (7 bases). Germline CDR1 is SGHRS and CDR2 is YFSETQ. V lost 4 bases, J lost 7 bases, and 15 bases lay in between. The CDR3 has 14 residues. The CDR3 is CASSRDGGRNEQFF. CDR3 bases: TGCGCCAGCAGCCGGGACGGGGGGCGGAATGAGCAGTTCTTC.

V usage is TRBV2 and J usage is TRBJ1-1, with 8 positions matching TRBD1. Looked up from germline, CDR1 is SNHLY and CDR2 is FYNNEI. The CDR3 spans 15 residues. Germline trimming cut 8 bases from V and 5 bases from J; bases unmatched to any gene: 13. The CDR3 sequence is CASRDGQGGRTEAFF. CDR3 bases: TGTGCCAGCCGAGATGGACAGGGTGGGAGGACTGAAGCTTTCTTT.

The chain links TRBV7-2 to TRBJ2-6; TRBD1 matches 8 bases. The V segment lost 0 bases and the J segment 0 bases; nucleotides outside the gene matches: 10. The germline V gene has CDR1 SGHTA and CDR2 FQGNSA. The CDR3 sequence is 20 residues long. CDR3 in DNA: TGTGCCAGCAGCTTAGCTTTTAGGGACAGGCCCCTCTCTGGGGCCAACGTCCTGACTTTC. Translated, it gives CASSLAFRDRPLSGANVLTF.